The TCR beta chain under discussion was sequenced for a study of shared clonotypes between healthy human individuals (dated by TCRdb to 2018 to 2020). Describing the broader study: Three men and two women, aged 18 to 49 years, made up the cohort. For each donor, CD4 naive and CD4 memory were each run on three plates, CD8 naive on two plates, and CD8 memory on one plate. To estimate repertoire size and how much clonotype sharing occurs between individuals, the study deeply sequenced the blood TCR repertoires of several healthy adults. Different laboratories and diverse techniques were used to prepare libraries and sequence TCR repertoires, to increase sequencing depth and limit assay-specific biases. Between about 0.85 and 9.5 billion PBMCs per donor were obtained by leukapheresis.

CD8 naive samples were obtained by positive selection for CCR7 among CD45RO-negative cells, yielding a CD45RA+CCR7+ population from which TemRA cells were excluded. Donors were healthy HIV-negative adults with no recently reported acute infections or vaccinations. Only Caucasian adults living in Nashville, Tennessee, USA were represented among the donors. Blood was collected by leukapheresis, and PBMCs were isolated by Ficoll-Histopaque density gradient centrifugation and then cryopreserved in liquid nitrogen vapor phase. Analytical flow cytometry was used to check the purity and quantity of each magnetically sorted T cell population. Genomic DNA was isolated from every sorted fraction and measured by UV absorbance on a Nanodrop 2000c. Beyond this particular receptor, the publication reports: Around 5% of naive CD4, 3.5% of naive CD8, 2.3% of memory CD4, and 0.4% of memory CD8 clonotypes were shared across several donors. Pairwise subsampling led to the expectation that sequencing depth would affect the degree of clonotype sharing among donors. Sampling was restricted to blood, and TCR repertoires in tissue are likely to differ from TCR repertoires in blood. Compared with non-shared clonotypes, the clonotypes found in all four sorted-subset donors had higher generation probabilities. Incomplete sequencing was indicated by rarefaction of sorted-subset datasets, despite the large sequencing depth. Naive subsets generally had larger estimated clonotype richness than memory subsets did. Because the study included only a small number of donors, the genetic and exposure-history diversity represented was limited.

A note on this clone: Its antigen target is currently unknown. Per-base qualities were not stored, and no clone one base away is much larger.

Using the deep immunoSEQ assay, TCR CDR3 regions were amplified from genomic DNA by multiplex PCR. Genomic DNA extracted from each cell subset was distributed evenly over all wells of several immunoSEQ 96-well plates, and each plate served as one replicate. For sorted subsets, around 200 ng genomic DNA, equal to about 30,000 T cell genomes, was loaded into each replicate PCR. The purified libraries were quantified using a Qubit 3.0 fluorometer, sized with a Bioanalyzer 2100, and then quantified again using the KAPA Library Quantification kit. A separate single-read 150-cycle Illumina NextSeq 550 flow cell was used to sequence each immunoSEQ 96-well plate. The paper's data handling went like this. Because the immunoSEQ output included only junctional sequences and no quality scores, the filtering could not be the same as the filtering used for full-length reads. To assign V/J genes and CDR3, sequences were annotated against IMGT germline references using PyIR, a Python wrapper for IgBLAST v1.9. Reads were removed for weak V/J assignments (E-value above 1e-6), missing CDR3, stop codons, out-of-frame junctions, or ambiguous translated residues. V3J clonotypes were defined as sequences sharing an identical inferred V gene, J gene, and CDR3 amino acid sequence. The percentage overlap between two repertoires was calculated by dividing the number of shared unique clonotypes by the size of the smaller repertoire. Repertoire richness was assessed with RTK rarefaction, the Chao1 estimator, and Recon v2.1 estimates of unobserved clonotypes. Generation probabilities for all TCRbeta clonotypes obtained by the gDNA method from four donors were computed using OLGA. TCRdb re-hosts the immuneACCESS table, in-frame sequences only. Its copies lack some clones; in the studies checked, an unresolved V gene accounts for under half of them, and the cause for the rest is not known. V and J calls and clone size are as listed in that table; D and trimming were resolved from the DNA. In this sample the table shows approximately 1.9 million clones, 90% to 95% of which occur a single time. The ten largest clones capture over 1.5% of the sample.

The sample comprised naive CD8+ T cells from PBMCs. The cell subset or site label, as the study defines it: CD45RA+CCR7+. This sequence was found in a man aged 18 to 29 in good health. Some clones in this sample may be carry-over from other donors' samples.

The CDR3 region: CASSHSLVWRSYGYTF. The sequence in DNA is TGTGCCAGCAGCCACTCTTTGGTGTGGAGGAGCTATGGCTACACCTTC. The chain uses TRBV7-9 and TRBJ1-2; the D gene is unclear. Spanning cysteine to phenylalanine, the CDR3 consists of 16 amino acids. Only the CDR3 region is kept as DNA, spanning 48 bases read in frame from base 1. The junction carries 20 bases between V and J, which are trimmed by 5 bases and 4 bases respectively. CDR1 SEHNR and CDR2 FQNEAQ are derived from the germline V gene (reference sequence).